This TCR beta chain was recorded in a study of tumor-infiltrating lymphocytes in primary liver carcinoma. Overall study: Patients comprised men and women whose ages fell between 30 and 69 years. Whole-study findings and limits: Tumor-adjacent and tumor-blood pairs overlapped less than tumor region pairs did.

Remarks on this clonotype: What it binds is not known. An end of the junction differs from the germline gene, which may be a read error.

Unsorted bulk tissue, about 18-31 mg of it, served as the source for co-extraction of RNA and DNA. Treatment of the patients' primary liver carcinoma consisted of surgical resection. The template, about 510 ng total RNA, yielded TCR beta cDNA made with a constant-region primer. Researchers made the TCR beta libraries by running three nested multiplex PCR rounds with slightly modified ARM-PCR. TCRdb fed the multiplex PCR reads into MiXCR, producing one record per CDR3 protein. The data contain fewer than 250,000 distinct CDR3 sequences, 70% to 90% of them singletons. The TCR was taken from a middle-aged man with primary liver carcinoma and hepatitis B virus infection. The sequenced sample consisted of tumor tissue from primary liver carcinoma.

CDR3: CASSQEDRGLIETHYF. In DNA form, the CDR3 reads TGCGCCAGCAGCCAAGAAGACAGGGGGTTGATAGAGACCCATTACTTC. The genes are TRBV4-1 and TRBJ2-5, with TRBD1 identical over 9 bases. The CDR3 loop spans 16 amino acids. CDR1 is MGHRA and CDR2 is YSYEKL in the germline V gene.